This entry describes one T cell receptor beta chain. The data originate from a study of blood T cell repertoires in COVID-19. The overall study: The study drew acute and convalescent COVID-19 samples from the United States, Italy and Spain. T cells, B-cell-depleted T cells, or PBMCs supplied cDNA or gDNA.

Trimming at V came to 1 base and at J to 8 bases, leaving 11 bases not matched to a gene. The CDR3 has 16 residues. CDR1 is SGHAT and CDR2 is FQNNGV in the germline V gene. Per the authors' pipeline: Amplification with reference gene primers provided the estimates of nucleated cell counts. Some clones are missing from TCRdb's copy, which holds only in-frame ones; the method was immunoSEQ multiplex PCR. V, J and clone size are taken as reported in that table, and D and trimming were inferred from the DNA itself. Among tens of thousands of clones listed, 86% were seen once. This TCR came from a man aged 25 to 40 with acute or convalescent COVID-19. The chain recombines TRBV11-2 with TRBJ2-7, with TRBD1 matching 10 bases. Sequenced sample: peripheral blood. DNA of the CDR3: TGTGCCAGCAGCTTAGGGACCCCCGGGACAGGGGAGAAGCAGTACTTC. Translated, it gives CASSLGTPGTGEKQYF.